This T cell receptor (beta chain) was captured by sequencing in a study of cytomegalovirus exposure and HLA in healthy donors. About the research overall: Tens of millions of unique TCRs, all from HLA-typed donors, were included in an early release of the data.

The junction had 8 bases not matched to a gene; V was cut back by 1 base and J by 5 bases. Germline V gives CDR1 MGHRA, CDR2 YSYEKL. The CDR3 contains 16 residues. Only a few counts were recorded for this clone. Antigen: not known. Broader study findings: A later analysis found common viral pathogens apparently linked to several of the most significant clusters. Most TCR sequences showed up rarely, but some public TCRs showed up in many donors. About 180 TCR beta chains were listed as cytomegalovirus-associated.

Primers included in the PCR were 60 Vbeta and 13 Jbeta primers. This table comes from immunoSEQ multiplex PCR, and its TCRdb copy is limited to in-frame clones, with some not included. Here the sample spans 110,000 or so clones, roughly 13% being singletons. Sequences were obtained from PBMCs. The TCR sequence derives from a middle-aged man in good health and CMV-seropositive. V and J are TRBV4-1 and TRBJ2-7; 10 bases match TRBD1. CDR3 amino acids: CASSQARGQGKDEQYF. The CDR3 DNA is TGCGCCAGCAGCCAAGCAAGGGGACAGGGGAAAGACGAGCAGTACTTC.